Following are 4 T cell receptor beta chains from one sample sequenced in a study of blood T cell repertoires in COVID-19. Only in-frame clones appear in the TCRdb table, and some are missing; sequencing was by immunoSEQ multiplex PCR. The sample consists of 200,000 to 300,000 clones, 75% to 85% of them appearing once. Sequencing was carried out using peripheral blood. The receptors were gathered from a human donor in a cohort sampled during active COVID-19.

V is TRBV10-3 and J is TRBJ1-3, with D hard to call. From germline, CDR1 is ENHRY and CDR2 SYGVKD. There are 15 residues in the CDR3. The germline V and J ends were trimmed by 10 bases and 2 bases, with 18 bases remaining between them. CDR3 bases: TGTGCCACCCAGTTCGGAGGAGAACCTGGAAACACCATATATTTT. Protein product: CATQFGGEPGNTIYF.

The chain combines TRBV3-1 (or the pseudogene TRBV3-2) with TRBJ1-1, with D perhaps matching TRBD1 (5 bases). The V gene lost 4 bases and the J gene lost 4 bases, with 13 bases spanning the gap. The CDR3 has 14 residues. From germline, CDR1 is LGHDT and CDR2 YNNKEL (reference sequence). The CDR3 bases are TGTGCCAGCAGCCCCCAGGGTATGGGCACTGAAGCTTTCTTT. This codes for CASSPQGMGTEAFF.

This sequence joins TRBV5-5 and TRBJ1-2, with 9 bases that match TRBD1. V was clipped by 3 bases and J by 4 bases; unmatched bases: 7. Germline V gives CDR1 SGHKS, CDR2 YYEKEE (reference sequence). The CDR3 is 15 amino acids. CDR3 nucleotide sequence: TGTGCCAGCAGCTCCTGGGACAGGGAAGGCTATGGCTACACCTTC. Amino acids: CASSSWDREGYGYTF.

Worth noting for this clone: The sample contains more than one DNA sequence encoding this CDR3. V gene TRBV24-1 combines with J gene TRBJ2-1; TRBD1 might be the D (5 bases). This CDR3 is built from 15 residues. Germline V gene data show CDR1 as KGHDR and CDR2 as SFDVKD. Between the trimmed V and J ends, which lost 4 bases and 4 bases, there was a span of 13 bases. The CDR3 loop is CATSDLQDRYNEQFF. As DNA, the CDR3 is TGTGCCACCAGTGACCTCCAAGACAGATACAATGAGCAGTTCTTC.